The rows below give T cell receptor beta chains drawn from one sample of a study of human T cells and chemical hapten exposure. MiXCR, run by TCRdb on the RACE reads, gives a single entry per CDR3 protein. The sample holds fewer than 300,000 distinct CDR3 sequences; almost 8% are singletons and the top ten take more than 0.95%. The input for sequencing was whole blood, taken in connection with sensitization to the hapten diphenylcyclopropenone (DPC). The source of these receptors is a man younger than 30 with alopecia areata. Some clones in this sample may be carry-over from other donors' samples. Each CDR3 is given without its conserved first and last residue.

cdr3_length	v_call	cdr3_aa
11	TRBV6-6	ASSHNTRYEQY
14	TRBV14	ASSPLGQGGNSPLH
15	TRBV20-1	SASGETSGANTGELF
12	TRBV4-3	ASSPSLSAAEAF
13	TRBV12-3/TRBV12-4	ASSWGQGVVTEAF
13	TRBV5-1	ASSLAFGDTGELF
12	TRBV6-2/TRBV6-3	ASSLRKGYTEAF
16	TRBV12-3/TRBV12-4	ASRAGTGGFSGGETQY
14	TRBV4-1	ASSHGQGAKWDTQY
10	TRBV28	ASRPDANVLT
11	TRBV14	ASSQVRGYGYT
11	TRBV12-3/TRBV12-4	ASSLPKADTQY
15	TRBV4-3	ASSQGLTGVIQETQY
15	TRBV4-2	ASSQVLTGGRNTEAF
14	TRBV10-3	AISGGQGAANYGYT
12	TRBV28	ASRAGTGLYEQY
14	TRBV5-1	ASSSALRGSYSPLH
13	TRBV27	ASSAGSTNPWGYT
13	TRBV20-1	SAESGQGMGEKLF
11	TRBV19	ASSMSGAGELF
11	TRBV6-1	ASSEAENQPQH
14	TRBV10-3	AISVPPGTDLYEQY
10	TRBV2	ASSVEPGELF
11	TRBV11-3	ASSLPGYNEQF
13	TRBV7-9	ASSSGGGSGNTIY
12	TRBV9	ASSVGEGNQPQH
13	TRBV21-1	ASSIELAANNEQF
13	TRBV12-3/TRBV12-4	ASSSRGPAYNEQF
13	TRBV4-1	ASSQPKGGDYEQY
11	TRBV12-3/TRBV12-4	ASRRPNTGELF
12	TRBV20-1	SAREKGLSRGYT
11	TRBV15	ATSRVGDTEAF
14	TRBV10-3	AISENRQGKDTEAF
15	TRBV5-1	ASSQTSAGTHGDGYT
15	TRBV12-3/TRBV12-4	ASSVRDSLYSNQPQH
15	TRBV12-3/TRBV12-4	ASSQLSGGAGGNEQF
11	TRBV24-1	ATSDLFYDTQY
14	TRBV4-3	ASSQEIGPSTSPQH
12	TRBV6-5	ASSYGTSGNTIY
11	TRBV20-1	SALQSSGNTIY